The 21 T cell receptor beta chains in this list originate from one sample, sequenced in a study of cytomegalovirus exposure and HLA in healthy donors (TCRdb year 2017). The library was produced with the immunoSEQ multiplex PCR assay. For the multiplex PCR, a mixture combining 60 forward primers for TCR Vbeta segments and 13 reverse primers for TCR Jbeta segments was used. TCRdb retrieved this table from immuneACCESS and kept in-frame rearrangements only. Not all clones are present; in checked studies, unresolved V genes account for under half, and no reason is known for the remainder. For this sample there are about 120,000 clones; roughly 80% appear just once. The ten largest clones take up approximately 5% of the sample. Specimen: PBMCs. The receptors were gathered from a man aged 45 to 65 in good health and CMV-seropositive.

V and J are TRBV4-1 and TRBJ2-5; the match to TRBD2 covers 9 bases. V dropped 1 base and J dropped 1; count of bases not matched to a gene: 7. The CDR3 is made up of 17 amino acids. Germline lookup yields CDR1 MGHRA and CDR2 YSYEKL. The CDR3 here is CASSQVILAGLQETQYF. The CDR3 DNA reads TGCGCCAGCAGCCAAGTCATACTAGCGGGCCTCCAAGAGACCCAGTACTTC.

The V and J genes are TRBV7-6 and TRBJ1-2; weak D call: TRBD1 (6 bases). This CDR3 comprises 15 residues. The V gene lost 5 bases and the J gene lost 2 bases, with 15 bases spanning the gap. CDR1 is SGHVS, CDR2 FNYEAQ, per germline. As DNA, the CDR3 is TGTGCCAGCAGCCCCGGGCAGGGGACAAACTATGGCTACACCTTC. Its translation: CASSPGQGTNYGYTF.

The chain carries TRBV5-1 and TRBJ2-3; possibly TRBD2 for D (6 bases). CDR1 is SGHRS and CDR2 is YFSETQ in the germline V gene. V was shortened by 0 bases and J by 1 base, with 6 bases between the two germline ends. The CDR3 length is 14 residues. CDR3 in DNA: TGCGCCAGCAGCTTGGGGGGGGGCACAGATACGCAGTATTTT. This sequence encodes CASSLGGGTDTQYF.

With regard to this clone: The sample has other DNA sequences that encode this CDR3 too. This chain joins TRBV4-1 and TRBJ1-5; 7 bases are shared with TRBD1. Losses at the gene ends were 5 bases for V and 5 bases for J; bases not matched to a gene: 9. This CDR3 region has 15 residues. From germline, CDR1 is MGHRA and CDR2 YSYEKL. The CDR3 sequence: CASSALDRADQPQHF. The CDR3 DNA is TGCGCCAGCAGCGCACTAGACAGGGCCGATCAGCCCCAGCATTTT.

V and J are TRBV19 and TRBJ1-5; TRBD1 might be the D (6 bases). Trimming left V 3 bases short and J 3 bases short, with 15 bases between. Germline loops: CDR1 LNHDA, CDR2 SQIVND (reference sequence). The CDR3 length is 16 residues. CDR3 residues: CASSIKDRVFNQPQHF. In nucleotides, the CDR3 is TGTGCCAGTAGTATTAAGGACAGAGTCTTCAATCAGCCCCAGCATTTT.

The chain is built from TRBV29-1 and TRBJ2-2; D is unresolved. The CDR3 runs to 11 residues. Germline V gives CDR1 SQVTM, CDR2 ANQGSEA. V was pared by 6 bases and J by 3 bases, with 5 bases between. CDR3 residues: CSVRDTGELFF. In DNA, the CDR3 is TGCAGCGTACGGGACACCGGGGAGCTGTTTTTT.

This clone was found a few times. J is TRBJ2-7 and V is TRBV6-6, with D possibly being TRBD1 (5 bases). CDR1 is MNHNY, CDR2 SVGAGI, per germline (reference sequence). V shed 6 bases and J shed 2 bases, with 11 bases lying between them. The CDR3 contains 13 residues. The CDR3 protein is CASSPDSTYEQYF. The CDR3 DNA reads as TGTGCCAGCAGCCCCGACAGTACCTACGAGCAGTACTTC.

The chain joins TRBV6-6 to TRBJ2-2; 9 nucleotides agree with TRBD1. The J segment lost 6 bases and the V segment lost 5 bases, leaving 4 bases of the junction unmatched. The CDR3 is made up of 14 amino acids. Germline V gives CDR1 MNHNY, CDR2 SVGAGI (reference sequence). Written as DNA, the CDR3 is TGTGCCAGCAGTACGGGACAGGGCGCCGGGGAGCTGTTTTTT. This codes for CASSTGQGAGELFF.

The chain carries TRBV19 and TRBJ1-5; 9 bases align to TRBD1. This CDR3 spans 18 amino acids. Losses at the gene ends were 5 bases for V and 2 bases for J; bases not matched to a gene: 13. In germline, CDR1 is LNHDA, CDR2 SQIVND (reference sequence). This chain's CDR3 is CASSVFKGRDRGNQPQHF. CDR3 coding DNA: TGTGCCAGTAGTGTTTTTAAAGGCCGGGACAGGGGCAATCAGCCCCAGCATTTT.

The CDR3 nucleotides read TGTGCCAGCAGCTTTAACAGTCTTAATGAGCAGTTCTTC. Translating it yields CASSFNSLNEQFF. The gene calls are TRBV7-3 and TRBJ2-1; D is ambiguous. The CDR3 runs 13 residues. Trimming stripped 3 bases from V and 7 bases from J, with 10 bases between. In germline, CDR1 is SGHTA, CDR2 FQGTGA.

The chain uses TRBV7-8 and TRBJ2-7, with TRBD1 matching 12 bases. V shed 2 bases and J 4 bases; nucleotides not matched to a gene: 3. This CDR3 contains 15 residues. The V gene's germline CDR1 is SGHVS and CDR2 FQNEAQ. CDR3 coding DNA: TGTGCCAGCAGCTTATGGGGACAGGGGGCTTACGAGCAGTACTTC. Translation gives CASSLWGQGAYEQYF.

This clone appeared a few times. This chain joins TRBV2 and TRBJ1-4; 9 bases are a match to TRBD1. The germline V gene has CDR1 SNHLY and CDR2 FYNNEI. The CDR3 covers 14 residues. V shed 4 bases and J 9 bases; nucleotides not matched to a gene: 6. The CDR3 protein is CASSAGQGIKKLFF. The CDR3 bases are TGTGCCAGCAGTGCGGGACAGGGTATCAAAAAACTGTTTTTT.

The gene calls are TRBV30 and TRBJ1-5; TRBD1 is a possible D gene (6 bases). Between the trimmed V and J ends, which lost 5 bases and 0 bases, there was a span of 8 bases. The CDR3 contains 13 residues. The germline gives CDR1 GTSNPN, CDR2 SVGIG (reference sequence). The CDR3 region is CAWQTGSNQPQHF. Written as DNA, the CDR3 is TGTGCCTGGCAGACAGGTAGCAATCAGCCCCAGCATTTT.

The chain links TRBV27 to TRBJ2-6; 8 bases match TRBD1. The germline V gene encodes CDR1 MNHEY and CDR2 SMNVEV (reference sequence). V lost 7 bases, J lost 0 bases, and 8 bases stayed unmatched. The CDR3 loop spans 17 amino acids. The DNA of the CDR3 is TGTGCCAGCACCTCGGGACAGGTGATCTCTGGGGCCAACGTCCTGACTTTC. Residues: CASTSGQVISGANVLTF.

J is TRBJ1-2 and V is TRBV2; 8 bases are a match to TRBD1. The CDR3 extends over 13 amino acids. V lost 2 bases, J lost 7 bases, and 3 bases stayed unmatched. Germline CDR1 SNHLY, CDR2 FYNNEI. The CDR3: CASSEQGAVGYTF. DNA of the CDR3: TGTGCCAGCAGTGAACAGGGGGCGGTTGGCTACACCTTC.

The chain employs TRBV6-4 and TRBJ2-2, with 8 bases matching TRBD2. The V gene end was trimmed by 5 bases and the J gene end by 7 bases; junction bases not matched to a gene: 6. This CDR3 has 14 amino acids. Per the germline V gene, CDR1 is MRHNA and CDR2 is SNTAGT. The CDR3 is CASSPGLEVGELFF. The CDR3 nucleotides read TGTGCCAGCAGTCCGGGACTAGAAGTCGGGGAGCTGTTTTTT.

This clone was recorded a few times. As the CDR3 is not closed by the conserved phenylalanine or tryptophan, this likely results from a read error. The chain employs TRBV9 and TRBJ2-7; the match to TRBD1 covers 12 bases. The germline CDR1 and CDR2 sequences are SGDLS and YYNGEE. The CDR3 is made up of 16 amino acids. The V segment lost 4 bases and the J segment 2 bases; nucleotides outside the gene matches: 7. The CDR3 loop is CASSIEGQGAPYEQYL. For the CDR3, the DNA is TGTGCCAGCAGCATAGAGGGACAGGGGGCCCCCTACGAGCAGTACCTC.

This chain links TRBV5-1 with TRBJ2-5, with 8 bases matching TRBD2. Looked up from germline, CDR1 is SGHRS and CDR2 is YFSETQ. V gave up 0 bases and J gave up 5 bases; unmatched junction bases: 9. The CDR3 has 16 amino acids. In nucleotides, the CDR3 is TGCGCCAGCAGCTTGGTTTCCGGGGGGGCCGGGGAGACCCAGTACTTC. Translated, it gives CASSLVSGGAGETQYF.

The CDR3 DNA is TGTGCCAGCAGTCTAGAGGCCCTACCCACAGATACGCAGTATTTT. Amino acids: CASSLEALPTDTQYF. The chain is built from TRBV7-9 and TRBJ2-3; D not certain. The V end lost 6 bases, the J end lost 2 bases, and 15 bases lay between the germline ends. Germline V gives CDR1 SEHNR, CDR2 FQNEAQ (reference sequence). This CDR3 is 15 amino acids long. Based on the CDR3 plus reference TRBV7-9 and TRBJ2-3, the full variable domain is DTGVSQNPRHKITKRGQNVTFRCDPISEHNRLYWYRQTLGQGPEFLTYFQNEAQLEKSRLLSDRFSAERPKGSFSTLEIQRTEQGDSAMYLCASSLEALPTDTQYFGPGTRLTVL.

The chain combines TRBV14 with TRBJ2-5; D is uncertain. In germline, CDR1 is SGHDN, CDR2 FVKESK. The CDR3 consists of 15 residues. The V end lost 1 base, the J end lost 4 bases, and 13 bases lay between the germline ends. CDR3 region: CASSQAGPLGETQYF. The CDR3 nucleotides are TGTGCCAGCAGCCAAGCGGGTCCCCTGGGAGAGACCCAGTACTTC.

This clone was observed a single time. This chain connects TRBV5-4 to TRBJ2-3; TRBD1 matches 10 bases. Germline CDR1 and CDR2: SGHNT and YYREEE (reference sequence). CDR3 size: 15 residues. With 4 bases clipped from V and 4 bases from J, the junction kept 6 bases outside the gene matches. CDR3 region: CASSETGGGADTQYF. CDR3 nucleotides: TGTGCCAGCAGCGAGACAGGGGGCGGCGCAGATACGCAGTATTTT.